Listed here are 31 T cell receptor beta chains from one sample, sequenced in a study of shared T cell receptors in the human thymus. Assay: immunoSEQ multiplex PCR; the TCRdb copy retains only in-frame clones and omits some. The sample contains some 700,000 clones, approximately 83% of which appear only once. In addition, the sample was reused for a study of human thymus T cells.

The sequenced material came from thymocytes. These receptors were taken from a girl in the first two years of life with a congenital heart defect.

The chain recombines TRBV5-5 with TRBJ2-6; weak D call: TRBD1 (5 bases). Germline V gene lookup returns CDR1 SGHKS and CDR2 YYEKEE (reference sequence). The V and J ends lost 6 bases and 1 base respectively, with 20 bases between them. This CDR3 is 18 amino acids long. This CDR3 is CASTQFSTTESGANVLTF. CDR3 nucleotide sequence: TGTGCCAGCACTCAGTTCTCGACGACAGAATCTGGGGCCAACGTCCTGACTTTC.

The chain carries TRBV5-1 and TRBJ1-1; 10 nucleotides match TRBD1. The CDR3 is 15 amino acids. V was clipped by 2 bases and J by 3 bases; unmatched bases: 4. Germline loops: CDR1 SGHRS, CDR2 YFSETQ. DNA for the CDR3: TGCGCCAGCAGCTTACCCGGACAGGGGGACACTGAAGCTTTCTTT. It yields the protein CASSLPGQGDTEAFF.

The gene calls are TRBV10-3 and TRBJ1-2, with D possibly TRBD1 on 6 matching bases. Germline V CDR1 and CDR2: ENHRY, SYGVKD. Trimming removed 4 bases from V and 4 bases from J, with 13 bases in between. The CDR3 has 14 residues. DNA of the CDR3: TGTGCCATCAGTGCCCAACAGGGTGGCTATGGCTACACCTTC. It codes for CAISAQQGGYGYTF.

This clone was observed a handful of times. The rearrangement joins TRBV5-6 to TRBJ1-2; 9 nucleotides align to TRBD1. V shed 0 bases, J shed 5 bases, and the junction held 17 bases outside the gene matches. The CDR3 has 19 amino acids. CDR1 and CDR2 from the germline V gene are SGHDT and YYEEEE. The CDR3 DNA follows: TGTGCCAGCAGCTTGGCCTTAGTCGGGACAGGGCAAAAGGGTTATGGCTACACCTTC. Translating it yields CASSLALVGTGQKGYGYTF.

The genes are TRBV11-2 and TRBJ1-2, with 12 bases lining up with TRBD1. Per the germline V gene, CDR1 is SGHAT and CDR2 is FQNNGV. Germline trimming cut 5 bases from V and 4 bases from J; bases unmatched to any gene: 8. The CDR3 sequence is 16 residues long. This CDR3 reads CASSPPKGQGAYGYTF. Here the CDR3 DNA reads TGTGCCAGCAGCCCCCCCAAGGGACAGGGGGCCTATGGCTACACCTTC.

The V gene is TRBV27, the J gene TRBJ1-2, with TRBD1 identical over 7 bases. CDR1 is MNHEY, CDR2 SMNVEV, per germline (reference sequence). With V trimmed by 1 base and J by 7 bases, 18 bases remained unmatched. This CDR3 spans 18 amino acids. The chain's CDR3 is CASSLCPTGKSCYRGYTF. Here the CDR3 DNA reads TGTGCCAGCAGTTTATGCCCGACAGGGAAAAGCTGCTACCGTGGCTACACCTTC.

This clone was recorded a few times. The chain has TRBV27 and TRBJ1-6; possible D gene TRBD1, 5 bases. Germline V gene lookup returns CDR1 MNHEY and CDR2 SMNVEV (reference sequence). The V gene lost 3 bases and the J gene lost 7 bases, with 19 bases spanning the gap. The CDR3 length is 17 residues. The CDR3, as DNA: TGTGCCAGCAGTTTTCACGCCCGGACATCTCCGAATTCACCCCTCCACTTT. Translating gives CASSFHARTSPNSPLHF.

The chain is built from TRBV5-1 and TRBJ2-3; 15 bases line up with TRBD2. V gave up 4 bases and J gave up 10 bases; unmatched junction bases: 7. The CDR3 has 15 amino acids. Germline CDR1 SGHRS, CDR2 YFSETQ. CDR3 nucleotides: TGCGCCAGCAGCCCGGGACTAGCGGGGGGATTGGCGCAGTATTTT. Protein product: CASSPGLAGGLAQYF.

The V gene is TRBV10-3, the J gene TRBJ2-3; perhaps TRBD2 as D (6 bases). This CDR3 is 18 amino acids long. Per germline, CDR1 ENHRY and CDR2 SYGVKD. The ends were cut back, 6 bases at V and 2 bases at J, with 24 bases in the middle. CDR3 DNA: TGTGCCATCAGATCAGTCGGAGTGCTGCGGGGCTACACAGATACGCAGTATTTT. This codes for CAIRSVGVLRGYTDTQYF.

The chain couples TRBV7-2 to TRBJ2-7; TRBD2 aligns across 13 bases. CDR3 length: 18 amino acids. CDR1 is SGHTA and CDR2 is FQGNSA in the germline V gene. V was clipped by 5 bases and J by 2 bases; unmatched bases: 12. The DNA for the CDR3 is TGTGCCAGCAGCCTCGAAGGACTAGCGGGGGCCCGCACCTACGAGCAGTACTTC. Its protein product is CASSLEGLAGARTYEQYF.

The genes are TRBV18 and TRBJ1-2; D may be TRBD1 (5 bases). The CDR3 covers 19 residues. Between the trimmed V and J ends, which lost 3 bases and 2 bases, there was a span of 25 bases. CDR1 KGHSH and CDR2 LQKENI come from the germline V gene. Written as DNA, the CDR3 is TGTGCCAGCTCACCCTCTCCCACCTTTACAGGAAGAAGGAACTATGGCTACACCTTC. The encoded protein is CASSPSPTFTGRRNYGYTF.

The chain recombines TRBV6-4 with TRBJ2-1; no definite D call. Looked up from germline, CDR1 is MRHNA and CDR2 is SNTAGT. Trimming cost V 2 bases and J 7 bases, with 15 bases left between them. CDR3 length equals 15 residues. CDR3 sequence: CASSDPHLPLNEQFF. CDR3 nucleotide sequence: TGTGCCAGCAGTGACCCCCACCTCCCCCTAAATGAGCAGTTCTTC.

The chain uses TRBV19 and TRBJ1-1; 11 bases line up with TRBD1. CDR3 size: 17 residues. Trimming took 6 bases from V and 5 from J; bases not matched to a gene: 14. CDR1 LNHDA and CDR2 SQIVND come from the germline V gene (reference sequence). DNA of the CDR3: TGTGCCAGTAGGGACAGGGGGCAAGGGATGACGGGGACTGAAGCTTTCTTT. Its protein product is CASRDRGQGMTGTEAFF.

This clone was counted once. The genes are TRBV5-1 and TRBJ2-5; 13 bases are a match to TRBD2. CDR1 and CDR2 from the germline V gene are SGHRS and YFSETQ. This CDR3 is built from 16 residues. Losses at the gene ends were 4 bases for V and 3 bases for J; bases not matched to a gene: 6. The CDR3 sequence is CASSLTGTSGEETQYF. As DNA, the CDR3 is TGCGCCAGCAGCCTGACAGGGACTAGCGGGGAAGAGACCCAGTACTTC.

This CDR3 is CASRRRGWLFGNTIYF. The DNA for the CDR3 is TGTGCCAGCAGACGCAGGGGATGGCTCTTTGGAAACACCATATATTTT. The rearrangement links TRBV5-8 to TRBJ1-3; maybe TRBD1 (6 bases). CDR3 size: 16 residues. From germline, CDR1 is SGHTS and CDR2 YDEGEE. V dropped 5 bases and J dropped 3 bases, with 18 bases sitting between them.

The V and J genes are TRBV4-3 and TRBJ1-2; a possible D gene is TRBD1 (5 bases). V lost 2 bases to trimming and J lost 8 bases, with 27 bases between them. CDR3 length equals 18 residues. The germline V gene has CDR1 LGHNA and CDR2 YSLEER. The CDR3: CASSQIGFVPGKGKGYTF. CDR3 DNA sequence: TGCGCCAGCAGCCAAATTGGATTCGTTCCAGGGAAAGGGAAGGGCTACACCTTC.

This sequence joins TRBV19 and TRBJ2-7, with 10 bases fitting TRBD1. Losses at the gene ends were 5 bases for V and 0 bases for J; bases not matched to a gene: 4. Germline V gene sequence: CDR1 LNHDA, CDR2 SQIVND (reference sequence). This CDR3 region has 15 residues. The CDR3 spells CASSSGTGDSYEQYF. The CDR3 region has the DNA TGTGCCAGTAGTTCCGGGACAGGGGACTCCTACGAGCAGTACTTC.

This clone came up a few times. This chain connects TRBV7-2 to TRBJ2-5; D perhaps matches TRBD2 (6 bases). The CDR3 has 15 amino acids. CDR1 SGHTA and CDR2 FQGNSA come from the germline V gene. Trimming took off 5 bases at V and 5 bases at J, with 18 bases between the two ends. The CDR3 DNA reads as TGTGCCAGCAGCCCGTCCCGGGGGAAAGGGGAGACCCAGTACTTC. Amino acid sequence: CASSPSRGKGETQYF.

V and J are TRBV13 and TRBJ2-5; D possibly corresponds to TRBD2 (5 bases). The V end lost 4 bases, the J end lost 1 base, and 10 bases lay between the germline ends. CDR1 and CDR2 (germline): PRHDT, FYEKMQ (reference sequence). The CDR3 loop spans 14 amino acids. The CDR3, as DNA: TGTGCCAGCAGCTCAACGGAGGCCCAAGAGACCCAGTACTTC. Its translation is CASSSTEAQETQYF.

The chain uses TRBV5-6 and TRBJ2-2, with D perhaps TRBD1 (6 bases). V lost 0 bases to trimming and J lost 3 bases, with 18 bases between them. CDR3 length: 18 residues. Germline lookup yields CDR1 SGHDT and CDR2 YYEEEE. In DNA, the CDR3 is TGTGCCAGCAGCTTGGGGGCCACAGGGCAGACAGACACCGGGGAGCTGTTTTTT. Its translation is CASSLGATGQTDTGELFF.

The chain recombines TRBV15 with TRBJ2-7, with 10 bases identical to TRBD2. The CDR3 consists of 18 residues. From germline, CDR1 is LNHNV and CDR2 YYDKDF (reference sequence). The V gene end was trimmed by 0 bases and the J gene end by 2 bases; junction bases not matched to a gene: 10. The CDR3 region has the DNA TGTGCCACCAGCAGAGATAGCGGGAGGTGGGACGGCACCTACGAGCAGTACTTC. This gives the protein CATSRDSGRWDGTYEQYF. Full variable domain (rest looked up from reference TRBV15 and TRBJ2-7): DAMVIQNPRYQVTQFGKPVTLSCSQTLNHNVMYWYQQKSSQAPKLLFHYYDKDFNNEADTPDNFQSRRPNTSFCFLDIRSPGLGDTAMYLCATSRDSGRWDGTYEQYFGPGTRLTVT.

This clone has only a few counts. CDR3 DNA: TGTGCCAGCAGTGACAGCAAAGGCTACACCTTC. This encodes CASSDSKGYTF. This rearrangement joins TRBV27 to TRBJ1-2, with D perhaps matching TRBD1 (5 bases). This CDR3 has 11 residues. Trimming stripped 5 bases from V and 8 bases from J, with 9 bases between. CDR1 and CDR2 from the germline V gene are MNHEY and SMNVEV (reference sequence).

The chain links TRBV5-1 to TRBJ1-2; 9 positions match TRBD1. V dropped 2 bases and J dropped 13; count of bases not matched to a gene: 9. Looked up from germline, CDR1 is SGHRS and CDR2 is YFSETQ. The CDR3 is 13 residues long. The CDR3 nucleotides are TGCGCCAGCAGCTTCCGGGGACAGGGTTTCTTCACCTTC. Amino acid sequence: CASSFRGQGFFTF.

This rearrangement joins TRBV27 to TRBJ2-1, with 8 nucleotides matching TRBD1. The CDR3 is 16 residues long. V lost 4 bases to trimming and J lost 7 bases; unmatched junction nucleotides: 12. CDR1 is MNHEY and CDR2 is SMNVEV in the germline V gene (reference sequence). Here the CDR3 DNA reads TGTGCCAGCAGTTCCCCCCACAGGACAGGGTTTAATGAGCAGTTCTTC. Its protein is CASSSPHRTGFNEQFF.

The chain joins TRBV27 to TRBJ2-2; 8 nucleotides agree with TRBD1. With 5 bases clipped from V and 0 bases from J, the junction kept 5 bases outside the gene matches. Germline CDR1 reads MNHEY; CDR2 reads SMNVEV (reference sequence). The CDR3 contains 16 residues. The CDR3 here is CASSPTDRANTGELFF. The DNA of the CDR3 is TGTGCCAGCAGTCCAACGGACAGGGCGAACACCGGGGAGCTGTTTTTT.

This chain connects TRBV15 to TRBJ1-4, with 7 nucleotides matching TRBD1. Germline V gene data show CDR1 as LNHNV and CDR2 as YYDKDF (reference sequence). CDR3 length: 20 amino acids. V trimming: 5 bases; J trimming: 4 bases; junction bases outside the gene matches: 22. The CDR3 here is CATSPKRDSLRWGNNEKLFF. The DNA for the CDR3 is TGTGCCACCAGCCCAAAACGGGACAGCCTAAGGTGGGGGAATAATGAAAAACTGTTTTTT.

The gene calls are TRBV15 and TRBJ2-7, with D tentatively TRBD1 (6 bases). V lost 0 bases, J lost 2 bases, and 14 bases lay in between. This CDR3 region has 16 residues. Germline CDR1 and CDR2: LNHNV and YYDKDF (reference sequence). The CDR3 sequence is CATSRERGSGTYEQYF. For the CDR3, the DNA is TGTGCCACCAGCAGAGAAAGGGGGAGTGGAACCTACGAGCAGTACTTC.

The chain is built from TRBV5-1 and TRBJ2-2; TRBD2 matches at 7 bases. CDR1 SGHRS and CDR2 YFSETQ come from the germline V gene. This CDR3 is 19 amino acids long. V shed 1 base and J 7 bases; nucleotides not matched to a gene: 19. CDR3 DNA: TGCGCCAGCAGCTTGACGCAACCGGGACTACAAAAAGCGCACGGGGAGCTGTTTTTT. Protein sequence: CASSLTQPGLQKAHGELFF. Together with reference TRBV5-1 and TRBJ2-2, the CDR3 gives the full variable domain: KAGVTQTPRYLIKTRGQQVTLSCSPISGHRSVSWYQQTPGQGLQFLFEYFSETQRNKGNFPGRFSGRQFSNSRSEMNVSTLELGDSALYLCASSLTQPGLQKAHGELFFGEGSRLTVL.

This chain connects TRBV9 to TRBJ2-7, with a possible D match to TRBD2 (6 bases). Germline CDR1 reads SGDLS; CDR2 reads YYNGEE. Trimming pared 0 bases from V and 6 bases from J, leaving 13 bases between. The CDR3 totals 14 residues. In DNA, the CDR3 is TGTGCCAGCAGCGTAGACCGGTGGCGGGGCGAGCAGTACTTC. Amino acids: CASSVDRWRGEQYF.

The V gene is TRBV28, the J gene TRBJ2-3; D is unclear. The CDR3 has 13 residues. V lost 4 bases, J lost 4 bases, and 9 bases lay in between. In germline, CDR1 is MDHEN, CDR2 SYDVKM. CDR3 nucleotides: TGTGCCAGCAGTTCCAGTGTCCCAGATACGCAGTATTTT. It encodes CASSSSVPDTQYF.

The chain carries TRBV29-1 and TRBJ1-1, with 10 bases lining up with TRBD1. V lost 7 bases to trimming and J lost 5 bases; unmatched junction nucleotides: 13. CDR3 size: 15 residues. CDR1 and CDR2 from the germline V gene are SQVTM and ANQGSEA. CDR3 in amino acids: CSGTGTGDSGTEAFF. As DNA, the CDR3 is TGCAGCGGTACCGGGACAGGGGATAGTGGTACTGAAGCTTTCTTT.